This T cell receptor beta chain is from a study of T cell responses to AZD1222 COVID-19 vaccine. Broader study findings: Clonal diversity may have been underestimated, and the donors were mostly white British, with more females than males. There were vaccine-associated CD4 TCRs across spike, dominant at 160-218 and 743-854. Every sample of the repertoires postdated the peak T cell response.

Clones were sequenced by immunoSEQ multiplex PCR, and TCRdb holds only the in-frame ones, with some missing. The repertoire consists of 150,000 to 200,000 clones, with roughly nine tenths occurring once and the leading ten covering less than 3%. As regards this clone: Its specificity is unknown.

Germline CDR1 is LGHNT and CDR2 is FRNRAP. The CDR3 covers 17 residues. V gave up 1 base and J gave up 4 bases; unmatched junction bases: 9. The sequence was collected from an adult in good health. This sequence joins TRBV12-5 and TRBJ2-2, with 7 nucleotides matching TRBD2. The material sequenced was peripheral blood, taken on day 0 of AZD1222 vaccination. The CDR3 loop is CASGLEGGRMSTGELFF. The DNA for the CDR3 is TGTGCTAGTGGTTTGGAGGGCGGGAGAATGAGCACCGGGGAGCTGTTTTTT.